This passage covers 28 T cell receptor beta chains from one sample sequenced in a study of blood T cell repertoires in COVID-19. Clones were sequenced by immunoSEQ multiplex PCR, and TCRdb holds only the in-frame ones, with some missing. The sample yields nearly 200,000 clones, about 88% seen once. Sequencing input: peripheral blood. The source is a woman aged 40-49 years who had recovered from COVID-19.

The genes are TRBV5-1 and TRBJ1-2, with a tentative D call TRBD1 (6 bases). Trimming removed 4 bases from V and 7 bases from J, with 11 bases in between. Germline CDR1 reads SGHRS; CDR2 reads YFSETQ. The CDR3 runs 12 residues. In DNA, the CDR3 is TGCGCCAGCAGCCTCCGGGACATTGGCTACACCTTC. Amino acids: CASSLRDIGYTF.

This chain links TRBV5-8 with TRBJ1-3, with a possible D match to TRBD1 (5 bases). The V gene's germline CDR1 is SGHTS and CDR2 YDEGEE. The CDR3 has 14 amino acids. V lost 4 bases to trimming and J lost 0 bases, with 8 bases between them. CDR3 sequence: CASSRGSSGNTIYF. As DNA, the CDR3 is TGTGCCAGCAGCAGGGGTTCCTCTGGAAACACCATATATTTT.

J is TRBJ2-2 and V is TRBV11-2; TRBD1 agrees at 7 bases. Unmatched junction bases numbered 13, after V lost 0 bases and J lost 6 bases. This CDR3 region has 18 residues. CDR1 and CDR2 from the germline V gene are SGHAT and FQNNGV. The CDR3 DNA sequence: TGTGCCAGCAGCTTAGATGAAACCGGGACAGCGATCTCCGGGGAGCTGTTTTTT. Its translation: CASSLDETGTAISGELFF.

The genes are TRBV6-5 and TRBJ1-6; maybe TRBD1 (6 bases). V was clipped by 6 bases and J by 7 bases, with 16 bases between them. Germline V lookup: CDR1 MNHEY, CDR2 SVGAGI. CDR3 length: 15 residues. The CDR3 loop reads CASSPEDSWNSPLHF. CDR3 sequence (DNA): TGTGCCAGCAGCCCCGAGGACAGTTGGAATTCACCCCTCCACTTT.

A single count supports this clone. V gene TRBV24-1 combines with J gene TRBJ1-5; D is unresolved. Germline-derived CDR1 and CDR2 are KGHDR and SFDVKD. CDR3 length: 13 amino acids. Trimming took off 6 bases at V and 4 bases at J, with 9 bases between the two ends. Here the CDR3 DNA reads TGTGCCACCAGTCTAGGATCAAATCAGCCCCAGCATTTT. This encodes CATSLGSNQPQHF.

J is TRBJ1-3 and V is TRBV30; 9 nucleotides align to TRBD1. This CDR3 spans 16 amino acids. CDR1 and CDR2 (germline): GTSNPN, SVGIG (reference sequence). Unmatched junction bases numbered 10, after V lost 0 bases and J lost 7 bases. In DNA, the CDR3 is TGTGCCTGGAGTGTATTCAGGGACAGGGTGAGGAACACCATATATTTT. Translating it yields CAWSVFRDRVRNTIYF.

This chain joins TRBV5-6 and TRBJ1-1; 7 bases line up with TRBD1. V trimming: 3 bases; J trimming: 7 bases; junction bases outside the gene matches: 6. Germline CDR1 and CDR2: SGHDT and YYEEEE. CDR3 size: 13 residues. The CDR3 DNA follows: TGTGCCAGCAGCTCATCCGGACAGGTTGAAGCTTTCTTT. Protein sequence: CASSSSGQVEAFF.

This clone was recorded a few times. Different DNA sequences within this sample yield the same CDR3. CDR3 protein: CASSVTGSEAFF. CDR3 bases: TGTGCCAGCAGTGTCACAGGGTCGGAAGCTTTCTTT. The chain couples TRBV2 to TRBJ1-1; the D gene is possibly TRBD1 (6 bases). The CDR3 extends over 12 amino acids. The V gene's germline CDR1 is SNHLY and CDR2 FYNNEI. V lost 4 bases and J 8 bases, leaving 11 bases between the germline ends.

The rearrangement links TRBV2 to TRBJ1-5; TRBD1 matches 10 bases. Germline CDR1 and CDR2: SNHLY and FYNNEI. The CDR3 spans 17 residues. V trimming: 3 bases; J trimming: 6 bases; junction bases outside the gene matches: 11. Written as DNA, the CDR3 is TGTGCCAGCAGTGACGACAGGGGGCGGATCGTGGGTCAGCCCCAGCATTTT. Amino acid sequence: CASSDDRGRIVGQPQHF.

The chain has TRBV30 and TRBJ2-2, with 9 positions matching TRBD1. Germline CDR1 and CDR2: GTSNPN and SVGIG (reference sequence). CDR3 length equals 15 residues. The trim removed 5 bases at V and 5 bases at J, leaving 9 bases unmatched. The CDR3 coding sequence is TGTGCCTGGGCCTCCGGGACAGGGACGACCGGGGAGCTGTTTTTT. Translation: CAWASGTGTTGELFF.

The chain has TRBV19 and TRBJ2-2, with 8 bases matching TRBD2. CDR1 is LNHDA, CDR2 SQIVND, per germline (reference sequence). The CDR3 loop spans 15 amino acids. Germline trimming cut 3 bases from V and 1 base from J; bases unmatched to any gene: 1. CDR3 nucleotide sequence: TGTGCCAGTAGTATCCTAGCGGGGAACACCGGGGAGCTGTTTTTT. Its translation: CASSILAGNTGELFF.

The chain carries TRBV19 and TRBJ1-5; no reliable D call. CDR3 size: 15 residues. CDR1 is LNHDA and CDR2 is SQIVND in the germline V gene (reference sequence). The V gene lost 1 base and the J gene lost 3 bases, with 10 bases spanning the gap. CDR3 nucleotide sequence: TGTGCCAGTAGTATAGCTTTGAGTTTCAATCAGCCCCAGCATTTT. Residues: CASSIALSFNQPQHF.

V usage is TRBV15 and J usage is TRBJ1-3; D perhaps matches TRBD1 (6 bases). The V end was cut by 2 bases, the J end by 3 bases, with 20 bases between. CDR1 is LNHNV and CDR2 is YYDKDF in the germline V gene (reference sequence). The CDR3 is 18 residues long. CDR3 in amino acids: CATSRSTNRVWGGNTIYF. DNA of the CDR3: TGTGCCACCAGCAGATCGACCAACAGGGTCTGGGGTGGAAACACCATATATTTT.

The genes are TRBV15 and TRBJ2-7; D gene ambiguous. The CDR3 consists of 16 residues. Trimming left V 1 base short and J 3 bases short, with 16 bases between. CDR1 is LNHNV, CDR2 YYDKDF, per germline (reference sequence). The CDR3 DNA follows: TGTGCCACCAGCAGAGTCTCTGCGGAAAACGACTACGAGCAGTACTTC. Translating it yields CATSRVSAENDYEQYF. The entire variable domain, with the rest obtained from reference TRBV15 and TRBJ2-7, is as follows: DAMVIQNPRYQVTQFGKPVTLSCSQTLNHNVMYWYQQKSSQAPKLLFHYYDKDFNNEADTPDNFQSRRPNTSFCFLDIRSPGLGDTAMYLCATSRVSAENDYEQYFGPGTRLTVT.

The chain has TRBV6-5 and TRBJ1-1, with 7 bases fitting TRBD1. The V gene end was trimmed by 6 bases and the J gene end by 4 bases; junction bases not matched to a gene: 8. There are 14 residues in the CDR3. The germline V gene has CDR1 MNHEY and CDR2 SVGAGI. For the CDR3, the DNA is TGTGCCAGCAGCTTAGGGACAGTCGCCACTGAAGCTTTCTTT. Its translation: CASSLGTVATEAFF.

V gene TRBV12-3 or TRBV12-4 combines with J gene TRBJ1-1, with 10 bases lining up with TRBD1. The CDR3 has 12 amino acids. Germline trimming cut 6 bases from V and 8 bases from J; bases unmatched to any gene: 3. The CDR3: CASRDRGQEAFF. The CDR3 DNA is TGTGCCAGCAGAGACAGGGGGCAGGAAGCTTTCTTT.

V and J are TRBV6-5 and TRBJ1-4; 12 bases match TRBD1. J gave up 8 bases and V 0 bases, and 1 base lay outside the gene matches. Looked up from germline, CDR1 is MNHEY and CDR2 is SVGAGI. This CDR3 is 15 amino acids long. The CDR3 spells CASSYSGTGGEKLFF. The DNA for the CDR3 is TGTGCCAGCAGTTACTCAGGGACAGGGGGCGAAAAACTGTTTTTT.

This clone appeared a single time. This rearrangement joins TRBV3-1 (or the pseudogene TRBV3-2) to TRBJ1-1; D is possibly TRBD1 (5 bases). Trimming left V 2 bases short and J 1 base short, with 20 bases between. The germline gives CDR1 LGHDT, CDR2 YNNKEL (reference sequence). This CDR3 has 18 residues. The CDR3 bases are TGTGCCAGCAGCCAATATGCCGGATCGGACAAGCAGAACACTGAAGCTTTCTTT. It translates to CASSQYAGSDKQNTEAFF.

The chain carries TRBV4-1 and TRBJ2-7, with a tentative D call TRBD2 (5 bases). The CDR3 sequence is 13 residues long. V was shortened by 1 base and J by 3 bases, with 7 bases between the two germline ends. CDR1 is MGHRA and CDR2 is YSYEKL in the germline V gene. The CDR3 DNA follows: TGCGCCAGCAGCCAAGGGGAGCACTACGAGCAGTACTTC. This codes for CASSQGEHYEQYF.

The table lists this clone with a count of one. V is TRBV7-2 and J is TRBJ2-2; 12 bases fit TRBD2. The CDR3 extends over 16 amino acids. CDR1 and CDR2 from the germline V gene are SGHTA and FQGNSA. J lost 7 bases, V lost 7 bases, and 10 bases had no gene match. As DNA, the CDR3 is TGTGCCAGCAACCGGGAACTAGCGGGAGGAATCGGGGAGCTGTTTTTT. Protein: CASNRELAGGIGELFF. The complete variable domain, with remaining parts taken from reference TRBV7-2 and TRBJ2-2, reads GAGVSQSPSNKVTEKGKDVELRCDPISGHTALYWYRQSLGQGLEFLIYFQGNSAPDKSGLPSDRFSAERTGGSVSTLTIQRTQQEDSAVYLCASNRELAGGIGELFFGEGSRLTVL.

This sequence joins TRBV28 and TRBJ2-2, with D tentatively TRBD1 (5 bases). CDR1 MDHEN and CDR2 SYDVKM come from the germline V gene. Trimming stripped 4 bases from V and 2 bases from J, with 14 bases between. The CDR3 contains 16 residues. The CDR3 DNA is TGTGCCAGCAGTTACTGGGGCAGGAAAAACACCGGGGAGCTGTTTTTT. Residues: CASSYWGRKNTGELFF.

The chain recombines TRBV19 with TRBJ2-3, with TRBD1 matching over 11 bases. CDR1 LNHDA and CDR2 SQIVND come from the germline V gene (reference sequence). V lost 10 bases to trimming and J lost 5 bases; unmatched junction nucleotides: 2. This CDR3 is 12 amino acids long. The CDR3, as DNA: TGTGCCACGGGACAGGGGGGAGATACGCAGTATTTT. Its protein product is CATGQGGDTQYF.

The gene calls are TRBV27 and TRBJ1-3; D is unresolved. CDR3 length: 16 residues. The germline V gene has CDR1 MNHEY and CDR2 SMNVEV (reference sequence). V was clipped by 5 bases and J by 3 bases, with 17 bases between them. CDR3 protein: CASSPGSDSGGNTIYF. CDR3 nucleotide sequence: TGTGCCAGCAGTCCCGGAAGCGACTCGGGTGGAAACACCATATATTTT.

The V call is TRBV27, the J call TRBJ2-5, with a weak D call TRBD1 (5 bases). The germline V and J ends were trimmed by 2 bases and 1 base, with 8 bases remaining between them. The CDR3 is made up of 14 amino acids. Germline assignment: CDR1 MNHEY and CDR2 SMNVEV (reference sequence). This CDR3 is CASSLKGSQETQYF. CDR3 bases: TGTGCCAGCAGTTTAAAGGGGTCCCAAGAGACCCAGTACTTC.

This sequence joins TRBV15 and TRBJ1-3; 7 positions match TRBD1. Germline lookup yields CDR1 LNHNV and CDR2 YYDKDF (reference sequence). Losses at the gene ends were 5 bases for V and 5 bases for J; bases not matched to a gene: 6. The CDR3 is 14 amino acids. The CDR3 sequence: CATSPTGNRNTIYF. The CDR3 DNA sequence: TGTGCCACCAGCCCGACAGGGAACAGAAACACCATATATTTT.

This chain connects TRBV19 to TRBJ2-5; perhaps TRBD2 as D (7 bases). Germline V gene sequence: CDR1 LNHDA, CDR2 SQIVND (reference sequence). The CDR3 loop spans 13 amino acids. V lost 7 bases, J lost 2 bases, and 11 bases lay in between. Here the CDR3 reads CASNKGGQETQYF. The DNA for the CDR3 is TGTGCCAGTAATAAGGGGGGGCAAGAGACCCAGTACTTC.

The V call is TRBV21-1, the J call TRBJ1-1; the D segment call TRBD1 is taken from the table without a DNA check. TRBV21-1 is a recognized pseudogene. The CDR3 loop spans 14 amino acids. The CDR3 DNA is TGTGCCAGCAGCCCAGGGTTTAAGAACACTGAAGCTTTCTTT. Protein product: CASSPGFKNTEAFF.

CDR3 coding DNA: TGCGCCAGCAGCCAAGTAGGGGGTAATCAGCCCCAGCATTTT. It codes for CASSQVGGNQPQHF. The chain has TRBV4-1 and TRBJ1-5; D may be TRBD1 (6 bases). Germline assignment: CDR1 MGHRA and CDR2 YSYEKL. V lost 1 base to trimming and J lost 4 bases, with 8 bases between them. The CDR3 loop spans 14 amino acids.